The rows below give T cell receptor beta chains drawn from one sample of a study of cytomegalovirus exposure and HLA in healthy donors. Here immunoSEQ multiplex PCR was the method, and the copy in TCRdb shows in-frame clones only, minus some. The sample carries about 130,000 clones, 85% to 90% recorded once. The sample comprised PBMCs. All receptors derive from a woman between 25 and 40 years old in good health and CMV-seropositive. CDR3s include the opening cysteine and the closing phenylalanine or tryptophan. The order of the fields is J gene, CDR3 length, clone size, D gene, V gene, CDR3 protein, CDR3 DNA. A D gene is named only where the DNA matches it firmly. Size is omitted from some rows. Given values are once, few, many or a class for expanded clones.

J gene: TRBJ2-7; CDR3 length: 13; clone size: once; D gene: TRBD1; V gene: TRBV6-1; CDR3 protein: CASSKGQGAVQYF; CDR3 DNA: TGTGCCAGCAGTAAAGGACAGGGGGCGGTGCAGTACTTC
J gene: TRBJ2-7; CDR3 length: 14; clone size: -; D gene: TRBD2; V gene: TRBV13; CDR3 protein: CASRRGGSSYEQYF; CDR3 DNA: TGTGCCAGCAGGCGGGGCGGGAGCTCCTACGAGCAGTACTTC
J gene: TRBJ2-2; CDR3 length: 16; clone size: -; D gene: TRBD1; V gene: TRBV5-1; CDR3 protein: CASSLEQGAYTGELFF; CDR3 DNA: TGCGCCAGCAGCTTGGAACAGGGGGCTTACACCGGGGAGCTGTTTTTT
J gene: TRBJ2-7; CDR3 length: 13; clone size: -; D gene: TRBD1; V gene: TRBV5-6; CDR3 protein: CASSTGVFYEQYF; CDR3 DNA: TGTGCCAGCAGCACAGGGGTATTCTACGAGCAGTACTTC
J gene: TRBJ1-4; CDR3 length: 13; clone size: -; D gene: -; V gene: TRBV5-6; CDR3 protein: CASSSGSRAKLFF; CDR3 DNA: TGTGCCAGCAGCTCAGGGTCCAGGGCAAAACTGTTTTTT
J gene: TRBJ2-7; CDR3 length: 15; clone size: -; D gene: -; V gene: TRBV5-1; CDR3 protein: CASSFGALDVYEQYF; CDR3 DNA: TGCGCCAGCAGCTTTGGGGCCCTAGACGTCTACGAGCAGTACTTC
J gene: TRBJ2-3; CDR3 length: 16; clone size: -; D gene: -; V gene: TRBV9; CDR3 protein: CASSVGTASSTDTQYF; CDR3 DNA: TGTGCCAGCAGCGTAGGGACAGCCTCTAGCACAGATACGCAGTATTTT
J gene: TRBJ2-6; CDR3 length: 14; clone size: -; D gene: TRBD1; V gene: TRBV29-1; CDR3 protein: CSAQGAGGANVLTF; CDR3 DNA: TGCAGCGCACAGGGGGCGGGCGGGGCCAACGTCCTGACTTTC
J gene: TRBJ2-1; CDR3 length: 21; clone size: once; D gene: TRBD2; V gene: TRBV2; CDR3 protein: CASSERRRGLDSGQSFNEQFF; CDR3 DNA: TGTGCCAGCAGTGAAAGGAGGCGCGGACTAGATAGTGGCCAGTCGTTCAATGAGCAGTTCTTC
J gene: TRBJ2-1; CDR3 length: 14; clone size: few; D gene: -; V gene: TRBV11-2; CDR3 protein: CASSSWTGDNEQFF; CDR3 DNA: TGTGCCAGCAGCTCGTGGACTGGAGACAATGAGCAGTTCTTC
J gene: TRBJ2-7; CDR3 length: 13; clone size: few; D gene: -; V gene: TRBV5-4; CDR3 protein: CASSLDQRLLQYF; CDR3 DNA: TGTGCCAGCAGCTTGGATCAGCGGCTTTTGCAGTACTTC
J gene: TRBJ2-5; CDR3 length: 16; clone size: -; D gene: TRBD2; V gene: TRBV7-9; CDR3 protein: CASSVLTSGGAETQYF; CDR3 DNA: TGTGCCAGCAGCGTTCTGACTAGCGGGGGGGCTGAGACCCAGTACTTC
J gene: TRBJ2-7; CDR3 length: 16; clone size: -; D gene: -; V gene: TRBV7-6; CDR3 protein: CASSNNEGLGTYEQYF; CDR3 DNA: TGTGCCAGCAGCAACAACGAGGGATTGGGAACGTACGAGCAGTACTTC
J gene: TRBJ1-5; CDR3 length: 14; clone size: -; D gene: -; V gene: TRBV15; CDR3 protein: CATSQGLLGQPQHF; CDR3 DNA: TGTGCCACCAGCCAAGGACTATTGGGTCAGCCCCAGCATTTT
J gene: TRBJ1-6; CDR3 length: 15; clone size: -; D gene: -; V gene: TRBV7-8; CDR3 protein: CASSRGSSYNSPLHF; CDR3 DNA: TGTGCCAGCAGCCGAGGGAGCTCCTATAATTCACCCCTCCACTTT
J gene: TRBJ1-3; CDR3 length: 16; clone size: once; D gene: TRBD1; V gene: TRBV28; CDR3 protein: CASSLRQGAGGNTIYF; CDR3 DNA: TGTGCCAGCAGTTTGCGGCAGGGGGCTGGTGGAAACACCATATATTTT
J gene: TRBJ2-5; CDR3 length: 18; clone size: -; D gene: TRBD2; V gene: TRBV5-4; CDR3 protein: CASSLVTGLVGPQETQYF; CDR3 DNA: TGTGCCAGCAGCTTGGTGACCGGACTAGTTGGGCCCCAAGAGACCCAGTACTTC
J gene: TRBJ2-5; CDR3 length: 14; clone size: once; D gene: -; V gene: TRBV2; CDR3 protein: CATRYGQLQETQYF; CDR3 DNA: TGTGCCACCCGATACGGACAGCTCCAAGAGACCCAGTACTTC
J gene: TRBJ2-2; CDR3 length: 16; clone size: -; D gene: TRBD2; V gene: TRBV28; CDR3 protein: CASRTASGSNTGELFF; CDR3 DNA: TGTGCCAGCAGGACTGCTAGCGGGAGTAACACCGGGGAGCTGTTTTTT
J gene: TRBJ2-5; CDR3 length: 15; clone size: -; D gene: TRBD2; V gene: TRBV5-4; CDR3 protein: CASSSGGGVRETQYF; CDR3 DNA: TGTGCCAGCAGCTCGGGAGGCGGTGTAAGGGAGACCCAGTACTTC
J gene: TRBJ2-5; CDR3 length: 14; clone size: -; D gene: TRBD1; V gene: TRBV6-5; CDR3 protein: CASSSTGTQETQYF; CDR3 DNA: TGTGCCAGCAGCTCGACAGGGACCCAAGAGACCCAGTACTTC
J gene: TRBJ1-4; CDR3 length: 15; clone size: -; D gene: TRBD1; V gene: TRBV11-2; CDR3 protein: CASSLGSGGGEKLFF; CDR3 DNA: TGTGCCAGCAGCTTAGGTTCAGGGGGAGGTGAAAAACTGTTTTTT
J gene: TRBJ2-1; CDR3 length: 12; clone size: -; D gene: -; V gene: TRBV5-6; CDR3 protein: CASSLLVREQFF; CDR3 DNA: TGTGCCAGCAGCTTGCTAGTACGCGAGCAGTTCTTC
J gene: TRBJ2-1; CDR3 length: 13; clone size: -; D gene: -; V gene: TRBV27; CDR3 protein: CASRIQASNEQFF; CDR3 DNA: TGTGCCAGCAGAATACAGGCGTCGAATGAGCAGTTCTTC
J gene: TRBJ2-3; CDR3 length: 17; clone size: -; D gene: TRBD2; V gene: TRBV7-2; CDR3 protein: CASSLVGTSGGGDTQYF; CDR3 DNA: TGTGCCAGCAGCTTAGTAGGGACTAGCGGGGGGGGAGATACGCAGTATTTT
J gene: TRBJ2-7; CDR3 length: 12; clone size: -; D gene: -; V gene: TRBV5-1; CDR3 protein: CASSLPSGQGDF; CDR3 DNA: TGCGCCAGCAGCCTCCCCTCGGGCCAAGGGGACTTC
J gene: TRBJ1-5; CDR3 length: 12; clone size: -; D gene: -; V gene: TRBV28; CDR3 protein: CASGTGNQPQHF; CDR3 DNA: TGTGCCAGCGGAACAGGGAATCAGCCCCAGCATTTT
J gene: TRBJ1-2; CDR3 length: 17; clone size: -; D gene: TRBD1; V gene: TRBV4-1; CDR3 protein: CASSQNSQGANRYGYTF; CDR3 DNA: TGCGCCAGCAGCCAAAACTCGCAGGGGGCAAATCGCTATGGCTACACCTTC
J gene: TRBJ1-2; CDR3 length: 14; clone size: once; D gene: TRBD1; V gene: TRBV27; CDR3 protein: CASSLGQGALGYTF; CDR3 DNA: TGTGCCAGCAGTTTGGGCCAGGGGGCGCTTGGCTACACCTTC
J gene: TRBJ2-3; CDR3 length: 12; clone size: -; D gene: TRBD1; V gene: TRBV27; CDR3 protein: CASSSLTGTQYF; CDR3 DNA: TGTGCCAGCAGTTCTTTGACAGGGACGCAGTATTTT
J gene: TRBJ2-3; CDR3 length: 15; clone size: -; D gene: -; V gene: TRBV15; CDR3 protein: CATSTADTRSDTQYF; CDR3 DNA: TGTGCCACCAGCACCGCGGACACCCGTAGCGATACGCAGTATTTT
J gene: TRBJ2-1; CDR3 length: 16; clone size: -; D gene: TRBD2; V gene: TRBV7-8; CDR3 protein: CASSLASSGSNGEQFF; CDR3 DNA: TGTGCCAGCAGCTTAGCGTCTAGCGGGAGTAACGGTGAGCAGTTCTTC
J gene: TRBJ2-7; CDR3 length: 14; clone size: -; D gene: -; V gene: TRBV9; CDR3 protein: CASSVVETPYEQYF; CDR3 DNA: TGTGCCAGCAGCGTAGTTGAAACACCATACGAGCAGTACTTC
J gene: TRBJ1-3; CDR3 length: 11; clone size: once; D gene: -; V gene: TRBV7-9; CDR3 protein: CASSLGNTIYF; CDR3 DNA: TGTGCCAGCAGCCTCGGAAACACCATATATTTT
J gene: TRBJ2-1; CDR3 length: 14; clone size: once; D gene: TRBD2; V gene: TRBV5-1; CDR3 protein: CASYSGTRYNEQFF; CDR3 DNA: TGCGCCAGCTATAGCGGGACCCGATACAATGAGCAGTTCTTC
J gene: TRBJ2-7; CDR3 length: 15; clone size: -; D gene: TRBD1; V gene: TRBV5-1; CDR3 protein: CASSFSGTGSYEQYF; CDR3 DNA: TGCGCCAGCAGCTTCTCCGGGACAGGGTCCTACGAGCAGTACTTC
J gene: TRBJ1-6; CDR3 length: 13; clone size: -; D gene: TRBD1; V gene: TRBV28; CDR3 protein: CASKQGDESPLHF; CDR3 DNA: TGTGCCAGTAAACAGGGGGACGAGTCACCCCTCCACTTT
J gene: TRBJ2-5; CDR3 length: 11; clone size: once; D gene: -; V gene: TRBV6-6; CDR3 protein: CASSSVETQYF; CDR3 DNA: TGTGCCAGCTCATCGGTAGAGACCCAGTACTTC
J gene: TRBJ1-5; CDR3 length: 13; clone size: -; D gene: TRBD1; V gene: TRBV6-1; CDR3 protein: CASISGGNQPQHF; CDR3 DNA: TGTGCCAGCATATCAGGGGGTAATCAGCCCCAGCATTTT
J gene: TRBJ2-1; CDR3 length: 13; clone size: -; D gene: TRBD2; V gene: TRBV29-1; CDR3 protein: CSALAGVYNEQFF; CDR3 DNA: TGCAGCGCCCTAGCGGGCGTTTACAATGAGCAGTTCTTC
J gene: TRBJ2-1; CDR3 length: 14; clone size: -; D gene: -; V gene: TRBV14; CDR3 protein: CASSHLTSYNEQFF; CDR3 DNA: TGTGCCAGCAGCCACTTGACATCTTACAATGAGCAGTTCTTC
J gene: TRBJ2-7; CDR3 length: 14; clone size: -; D gene: -; V gene: TRBV2; CDR3 protein: CASSRQGFSYEQYF; CDR3 DNA: TGTGCCAGCAGTAGGCAGGGCTTCTCCTACGAGCAGTACTTC
J gene: TRBJ2-7; CDR3 length: 13; clone size: -; D gene: -; V gene: TRBV10-3; CDR3 protein: CAISGGSGDEQYF; CDR3 DNA: TGTGCCATCAGTGGAGGGTCGGGGGACGAGCAGTACTTC
J gene: TRBJ1-1; CDR3 length: 11; clone size: -; D gene: -; V gene: TRBV20-1; CDR3 protein: CSAKANTEAFF; CDR3 DNA: TGCAGTGCTAAAGCGAACACTGAAGCTTTCTTT
J gene: TRBJ2-5; CDR3 length: 14; clone size: -; D gene: -; V gene: TRBV7-2; CDR3 protein: CASSLEGGGETQYF; CDR3 DNA: TGTGCCAGCAGCTTAGAAGGGGGTGGGGAGACCCAGTACTTC
J gene: TRBJ1-1; CDR3 length: 13; clone size: -; D gene: -; V gene: TRBV28; CDR3 protein: CASSLTGIIEAFF; CDR3 DNA: TGTGCCAGCAGTTTAACGGGAATCATAGAAGCTTTCTTT
J gene: TRBJ2-7; CDR3 length: 14; clone size: -; D gene: TRBD2; V gene: TRBV27; CDR3 protein: CASSLGLAGYEQYF; CDR3 DNA: TGTGCCAGCAGTTTAGGGCTAGCGGGCTACGAGCAGTACTTC
J gene: TRBJ1-6; CDR3 length: 18; clone size: -; D gene: TRBD1; V gene: TRBV2; CDR3 protein: CASVGGDRGMTWDSPLHF; CDR3 DNA: TGTGCCAGCGTCGGAGGGGACAGGGGAATGACCTGGGATTCACCCCTCCACTTT